These T cell receptor beta chains were read from a single sample in a study of cytomegalovirus exposure and HLA in healthy donors. The method was immunoSEQ multiplex PCR; TCRdb's version includes in-frame clones alone and lacks a portion of them. The repertoire holds around 120,000 clones, with around 89% as singletons. The source material was PBMCs. These receptors all stem from a man aged 18 to 30 in good health and CMV-seronegative. Each CDR3 is given with its conserved first and last residue. A D gene is named only where the DNA matches it firmly. Some rows mark clone size as missing; the rest say once, few, many or name a class of expanded clone.

TRBJ2-6 TRBV14 NA 15 NA CASSHKISGANVLTF TGTGCCAGCAGCCATAAAATCTCTGGGGCCAACGTCCTGACTTTC
TRBJ1-1 TRBV25-1 NA 14 once CASSAGSGNTEAFF TGTGCCAGCAGTGCGGGGTCGGGGAACACTGAAGCTTTCTTT
TRBJ2-7 TRBV6-5 TRBD2 15 NA CASSPTGGGRSEQYF TGTGCCAGCAGCCCGACGGGAGGGGGGAGGTCCGAGCAGTACTTC
TRBJ2-1 TRBV5-5 TRBD2 17 NA CASTVSGSPRSYNEQFF TGTGCCAGCACTGTTAGCGGGAGTCCCCGCTCCTACAATGAGCAGTTCTTC
TRBJ1-1 TRBV11-3 NA 14 NA CASSLAPSNTEAFF TGTGCCAGCAGCTTAGCCCCATCGAACACTGAAGCTTTCTTT
TRBJ2-3 TRBV5-6 TRBD2 19 NA CASTPSAASGGVPTDTQYF TGTGCCAGCACCCCTAGTGCCGCTAGCGGGGGGGTACCCACAGATACGCAGTATTTT
TRBJ2-7 TRBV5-1 TRBD2 16 few CASSLSGTSGIYEQYF TGCGCCAGCAGCTTGTCCGGGACTAGCGGGATCTACGAGCAGTACTTC
TRBJ2-7 TRBV28 NA 12 NA CASNILRLEQYF TGTGCCAGCAACATCTTGAGGCTCGAGCAGTACTTC
TRBJ1-1 TRBV28 TRBD1 13 NA CASSLSGGIAAFF TGTGCCAGCAGTTTATCAGGGGGCATAGCAGCTTTCTTT
TRBJ2-7 TRBV7-8 TRBD1 14 NA CASSTGTGSYEQYF TGTGCCAGCAGCACCGGGACAGGCTCCTACGAGCAGTACTTC
TRBJ1-1 TRBV30 NA 12 NA CAWALQFTEAFF TGTGCCTGGGCATTACAGTTTACTGAAGCTTTCTTT
TRBJ1-6 TRBV11-2 NA 13 once CASSFTGRSALHF TGTGCCAGCAGCTTTACAGGACGTTCAGCCCTCCACTTT
TRBJ2-7 TRBV4-1 NA 14 NA CASSDPAQAIKQYF TGCGCCAGCAGCGATCCGGCACAGGCGATAAAGCAGTACTTC
TRBJ2-1 TRBV4-2 NA 15 NA CASSQETWQYNEQFF TGTGCCAGCAGCCAAGAAACCTGGCAGTACAATGAGCAGTTCTTC
TRBJ2-3 TRBV7-9 NA 12 NA CASSSRADTQYF TGTGCCAGCAGCTCCAGGGCGGATACGCAGTATTTT
TRBJ1-2 TRBV7-2 TRBD1 17 NA CASSTSGTVYGNYGYTF TGTGCCAGCAGCACTTCCGGGACAGTATATGGCAACTATGGCTACACCTTC
TRBJ1-1 TRBV2 NA 11 NA CASSEATAAFF TGTGCCAGCAGTGAAGCGACAGCGGCTTTCTTT
TRBJ1-2 TRBV2 NA 13 NA CASSGIEFSGYTF TGTGCCAGCAGTGGTATAGAATTCTCCGGCTACACCTTC
TRBJ2-1 TRBV6-1 TRBD1 15 NA CASRQGVAASNEQFF TGTGCCAGCAGACAGGGGGTAGCGGCTTCGAATGAGCAGTTCTTC
TRBJ2-7 TRBV27 TRBD1 14 NA CASSLGQGAFEQYF TGTGCCAGCAGCCTAGGGCAGGGGGCCTTCGAGCAGTACTTC
TRBJ2-1 TRBV11-2 TRBD2 17 NA CASSPKREGRLYNEQFF TGTGCCAGCAGCCCTAAGCGGGAGGGACGACTATACAATGAGCAGTTCTTC
TRBJ1-2 TRBV2 NA 11 NA CASRAFDGYTF TGTGCCAGCAGGGCTTTCGATGGCTACACCTTC
TRBJ2-7 TRBV28 TRBD1 13 NA CASRRKGAHEQYF TGTGCCAGCAGGCGGAAGGGGGCTCACGAGCAGTACTTC
TRBJ2-2 TRBV6-5 TRBD2 16 NA CASSFPGLAGTGELFF TGTGCCAGCAGTTTCCCTGGACTAGCTGGCACCGGGGAGCTGTTTTTT
TRBJ1-5 TRBV28 NA 14 NA CASSPGIRNQPQHF TGTGCCAGCAGCCCCGGGATACGAAATCAGCCCCAGCATTTT
TRBJ1-2 TRBV29-1 NA 13 NA CSVELAGYYGYTF TGCAGCGTTGAACTCGCGGGATACTATGGCTACACCTTC
TRBJ2-2 TRBV29-1 TRBD1 15 NA CSVGPGGVGTGELFF TGCAGCGTTGGTCCAGGGGGCGTCGGCACCGGGGAGCTGTTTTTT
TRBJ1-2 TRBV2 NA 16 few CASRDVGGGRAYGYTF TGTGCCAGCAGGGATGTTGGGGGGGGCCGGGCCTATGGCTACACCTTC
TRBJ1-3 TRBV18 TRBD1 18 few CASSPRPGTDYSGNTIYF TGTGCCAGCTCACCTCGGCCCGGGACAGACTACTCTGGAAACACCATATATTTT
TRBJ2-2 TRBV7-2 TRBD1 15 NA CASSRQGTGTGELFF TGTGCCAGCAGCCGACAGGGGACAGGGACCGGGGAGCTGTTTTTT
TRBJ2-3 TRBV19 NA 14 NA CASSQTGATDTQYF TGTGCCAGTAGCCAAACAGGTGCCACAGATACGCAGTATTTT
TRBJ2-3 TRBV9 NA 13 NA CASSVGGRDTQYF TGTGCCAGCAGCGTAGGGGGCCGGGATACGCAGTATTTT
TRBJ1-5 TRBV7-9 TRBD1 14 NA CASSSGQGIQPQHF TGTGCCAGCAGCTCAGGACAGGGGATTCAGCCCCAGCATTTT
TRBJ2-3 TRBV5-1 TRBD2 14 once CASSLSSGGDTQYF TGCGCCAGCAGCTTATCTAGCGGGGGGGATACGCAGTATTTT
TRBJ1-1 TRBV7-2 NA 15 NA CASSFGGARNTEAFF TGTGCCAGCAGCTTTGGGGGGGCCAGGAACACTGAAGCTTTCTTT